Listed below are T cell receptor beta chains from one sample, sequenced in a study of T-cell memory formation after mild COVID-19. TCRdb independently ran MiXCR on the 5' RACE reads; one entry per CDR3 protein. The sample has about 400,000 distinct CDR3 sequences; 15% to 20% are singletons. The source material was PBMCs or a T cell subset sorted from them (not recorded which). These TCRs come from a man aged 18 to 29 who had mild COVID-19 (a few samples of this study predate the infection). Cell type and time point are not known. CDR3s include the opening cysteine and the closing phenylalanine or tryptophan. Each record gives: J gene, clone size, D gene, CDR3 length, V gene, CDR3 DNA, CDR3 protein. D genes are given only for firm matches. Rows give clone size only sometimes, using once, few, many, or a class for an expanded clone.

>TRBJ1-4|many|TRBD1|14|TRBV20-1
TGCAGTGCTAGACCCGGACAGGGGAATGAAAAACTGTTTTTT
CSARPGQGNEKLFF
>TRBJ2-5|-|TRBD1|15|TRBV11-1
TGTGCCAGCAGCTTTCCGGGACAGGGAAGAGAGACCCAGTACTTC
CASSFPGQGRETQYF
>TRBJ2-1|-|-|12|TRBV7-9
TGTGCCAGCGAAAGTCATATGGGTGAGCAGTTCTTC
CASESHMGEQFF
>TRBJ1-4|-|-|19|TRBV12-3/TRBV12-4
TGTGCCAGCAGTTTAGTAGACCCGGGGTGGTATTTCACTAATGAAAAACTGTTTTTT
CASSLVDPGWYFTNEKLFF
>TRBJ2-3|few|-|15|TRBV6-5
TGTGCCAGCAGTTACTCCGGTATTCTCGAAGATACGCAGTATTTT
CASSYSGILEDTQYF
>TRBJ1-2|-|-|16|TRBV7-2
TGTGCCAGCAGCTTAGGTCACGACAGGAAATCCTATGGCTACACCTTC
CASSLGHDRKSYGYTF
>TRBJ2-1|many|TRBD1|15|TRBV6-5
TGTGCCAGCACTTCCCGCCCGACAGGGGGTTCTGAGCAGTTCTTC
CASTSRPTGGSEQFF
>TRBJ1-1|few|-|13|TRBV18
TGTGCCAGCTCACCTCCCCCGGGCACTGAAGCTTTCTTT
CASSPPPGTEAFF
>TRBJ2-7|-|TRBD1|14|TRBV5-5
TGTGCCAGCAGCAAGGGACAGACCTCCTACGAGCAGTACTTC
CASSKGQTSYEQYF
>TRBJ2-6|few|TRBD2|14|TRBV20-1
TGCAGTGGGTCTCGGGGGGCTGGGGCCAACGTCCTGACTTTC
CSGSRGAGANVLTF
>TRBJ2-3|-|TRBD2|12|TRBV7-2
TGTGCCAGCAGCCCAGCGGGGGGCCCGCAGTATTTT
CASSPAGGPQYF
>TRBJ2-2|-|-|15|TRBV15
TGTGCCACCAGCGCTCCGGTAGAAAACACCGGGGAGCTGTTTTTT
CATSAPVENTGELFF
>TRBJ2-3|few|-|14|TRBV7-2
TGTGCCAGCAGCTTAGCGTGGGTAGCAGATACGCAGTATTTT
CASSLAWVADTQYF
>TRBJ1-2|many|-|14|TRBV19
TGTGCCAGTAGTATCGATTGGGCAGAATATGGCTACACCTTC
CASSIDWAEYGYTF
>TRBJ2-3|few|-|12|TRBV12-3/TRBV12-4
TGTGCCAGCAGCCAGGACAGACATACGCAGTATTTT
CASSQDRHTQYF
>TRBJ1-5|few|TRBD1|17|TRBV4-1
TGCGCCAGCAGCCGGGGTGATAGTCCAGGGGGCGCTCAGCCCCAGCATTTT
CASSRGDSPGGAQPQHF
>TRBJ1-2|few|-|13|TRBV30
TGTGCCTGGAGTACAGGAACTAACTATGGCTACACCTTC
CAWSTGTNYGYTF
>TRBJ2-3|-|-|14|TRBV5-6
TGTGCCAGCAGCTTGGATCTAGCCCCAGATACGCAGTATTTT
CASSLDLAPDTQYF
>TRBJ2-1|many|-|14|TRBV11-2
TGTGCCAGCAGCTTAGGGGCTTTCACTAATGAGCAGTTCTTC
CASSLGAFTNEQFF
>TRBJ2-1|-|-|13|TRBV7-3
TGTGCCAGCGGGACCGGACCGGAGAATGAGCAGTTCTTC
CASGTGPENEQFF
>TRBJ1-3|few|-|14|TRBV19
TGTGCCAGTAGGGGACGGCGCTCTGGAAACACCATATATTTT
CASRGRRSGNTIYF
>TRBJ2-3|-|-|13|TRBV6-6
TGTGCCAGCAGTTTCTCCGGGGAAGATACGCAGTATTTT
CASSFSGEDTQYF
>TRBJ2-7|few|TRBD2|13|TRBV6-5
TGTGCCAGCAACACCCCGGGGGGCTACGAGCAGTACTTC
CASNTPGGYEQYF
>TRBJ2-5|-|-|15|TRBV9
TGTGCCAGCAGCGTAGGAGGGGCCGTCGGACAGACCCAGTACTTC
CASSVGGAVGQTQYF
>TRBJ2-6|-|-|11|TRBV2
TGTGCCACCATCTGGGCCAACGTCCTGACTTTC
CATIWANVLTF
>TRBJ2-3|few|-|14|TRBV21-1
TGTGCCAGCATCCCCAGGGTTACCACAGATACGCAGTATTTT
CASIPRVTTDTQYF
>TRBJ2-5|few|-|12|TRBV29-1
TGCAGCGTTTGGATCGGCCAAGAGACCCAGTACTTC
CSVWIGQETQYF
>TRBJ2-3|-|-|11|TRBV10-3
TGTGCCATCAGTGGAGAAGATACGCAGTATTTT
CAISGEDTQYF
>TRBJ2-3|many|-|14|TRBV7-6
TGTGCCAGCAGCTTAAGTGAGGGGACAGATACGCAGTATTTT
CASSLSEGTDTQYF
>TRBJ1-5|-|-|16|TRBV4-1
TGCGCCAGCAGCCGTGCGTCGGGGGCCAGCAATCAGCCTCAGCATTTT
CASSRASGASNQPQHF
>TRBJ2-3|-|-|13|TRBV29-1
TGCAGCGTTGAATTTGGGGCCGGGGATACGCAGTATTTT
CSVEFGAGDTQYF
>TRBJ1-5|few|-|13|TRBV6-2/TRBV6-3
TGTGCCAGCAACGAACAGCCCAGGCAGCCCCAGCATTTT
CASNEQPRQPQHF
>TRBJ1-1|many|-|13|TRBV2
TGTGCCAGCCGGGGGAACAGGAACACTGAAGCTTTCTTT
CASRGNRNTEAFF
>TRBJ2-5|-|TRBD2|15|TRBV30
TGTGCCTGGGCCTCACGGGCACTAGCGGAAGAGACCCAGTACTTC
CAWASRALAEETQYF
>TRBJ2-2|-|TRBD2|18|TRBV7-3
TGTGCCAGCAGCTTGTTAGCGGGGGAACTTCCGAATACCGGGGAGCTGTTTTTT
CASSLLAGELPNTGELFF
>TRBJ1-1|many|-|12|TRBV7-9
TGTGCCAGCAGCTCTTACAGGGATGAAGCTTTCTTT
CASSSYRDEAFF
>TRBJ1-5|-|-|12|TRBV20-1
TGCAGTGCTAATGAAGGGAATCAGCCCCAGCATTTT
CSANEGNQPQHF
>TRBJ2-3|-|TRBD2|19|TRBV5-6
TGTGCCAGCAGCCCCTCCCCTAGCGGGGGCCGACTTGGCACAGATACGCAGTATTTT
CASSPSPSGGRLGTDTQYF
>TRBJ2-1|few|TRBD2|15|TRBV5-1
TGCGCCAGCAGCTTGGGTGGGACTAGCCGTGTGGTGCAGTTCTTC
CASSLGGTSRVVQFF
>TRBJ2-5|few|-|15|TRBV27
TGTGCCAGCAGTTCTTACAGCGATCGCCCAGGGACCCAGTACTTC
CASSSYSDRPGTQYF
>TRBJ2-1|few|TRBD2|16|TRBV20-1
TGCAGTGCCCCGAAACTAGCGGGGGGTTCCTACAATGAGCAGTTCTTC
CSAPKLAGGSYNEQFF
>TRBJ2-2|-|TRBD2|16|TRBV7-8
TGTGCCAGCAGCCTCGGGACTAGCGGGATCACCGGGGAGCTGTTTTTT
CASSLGTSGITGELFF
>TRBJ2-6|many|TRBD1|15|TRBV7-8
TGTGCCAGCAGCACCCAGGGGGCGGGGGCCAACGTCCTGACTTTC
CASSTQGAGANVLTF
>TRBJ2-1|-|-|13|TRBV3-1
TGTGCCAGCAGCCAAGCGGGGGCGGGTGAGCAGTTCTTC
CASSQAGAGEQFF
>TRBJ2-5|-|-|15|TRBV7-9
TGTGCCAGCAGCCCTCGTCGGGACGGGTTGGAGACCCAGTACTTC
CASSPRRDGLETQYF
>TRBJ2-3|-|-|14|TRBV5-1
TGCGCCAGCACTGCGGCCACTAGCACAGATACGCAGTATTTT
CASTAATSTDTQYF
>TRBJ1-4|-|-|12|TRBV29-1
TGCAGCGTTGAGCTAGCAAGGGAAAAACTGTTTTTT
CSVELAREKLFF
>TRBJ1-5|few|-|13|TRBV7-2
TGTGCCAGCAGCTTGATGGGGGGTCAGCCCCAGCATTTT
CASSLMGGQPQHF